This TCR beta chain was sequenced during a study of T cell changes during pregnancy in multiple sclerosis. The repertoire was sequenced with immunoSEQ multiplex PCR; TCRdb's copy has only in-frame clones and lacks some. The table shows roughly 40,000 clones, with 92% occurring only once. This CDR3 has 16 amino acids. Trimming pared 0 bases from V and 0 bases from J, leaving 10 bases between. Germline loops: CDR1 SGHDT, CDR2 YYEEEE. The material was CD4+ T cells from peripheral blood mononuclear cells, obtained before pregnancy. This TCR was recovered from a female donor with multiple sclerosis, enrolled in a pregnancy study. This chain uses TRBV5-6 with TRBJ1-5, with a possible D match to TRBD1 (5 bases). The CDR3 loop is CASSLGPGNSNQPQHF. DNA for the CDR3: TGTGCCAGCAGCTTGGGGCCAGGGAATAGCAATCAGCCCCAGCATTTT.